This T cell receptor (beta chain) comes out of a study of cytomegalovirus exposure and HLA in healthy donors. Study-level information: Early released data comprised 80 million or so unique TCRs from HLA-typed donors. Among the 370 or so donors who were genotyped, 70% to 90% fell in the genetic ancestry cluster that is associated with self-reported Caucasian donors.

Study results and limitations: Reported results showed that the classifier diagnosed cytomegalovirus status with high specificity and sensitivity.

V gave up 5 bases and J gave up 5 bases, with 19 bases separating them. The CDR3 runs to 15 residues. Germline CDR1 SGHTA, CDR2 FQGNSA. Concerning this clone: Its antigen is as yet unknown.

It was with 60 Vbeta and 13 Jbeta primers that the PCR ran. Data came from immunoSEQ multiplex PCR; TCRdb stores just in-frame clones and leaves some out. This sample yields about 190,000 clones, of which around 86% are seen a single time; 10% belongs to the top ten. The chain carries TRBV7-2 and TRBJ2-7, with D maybe TRBD2 (7 bases). The sequenced material came from PBMCs. The TCR originated in a woman aged 45-65 years in good health and CMV-seropositive. CDR3 amino acids: CASSLIGGLSHEQYF. The DNA of the CDR3 is TGTGCCAGCAGCCTGATCGGGGGGCTGAGCCACGAGCAGTACTTC.